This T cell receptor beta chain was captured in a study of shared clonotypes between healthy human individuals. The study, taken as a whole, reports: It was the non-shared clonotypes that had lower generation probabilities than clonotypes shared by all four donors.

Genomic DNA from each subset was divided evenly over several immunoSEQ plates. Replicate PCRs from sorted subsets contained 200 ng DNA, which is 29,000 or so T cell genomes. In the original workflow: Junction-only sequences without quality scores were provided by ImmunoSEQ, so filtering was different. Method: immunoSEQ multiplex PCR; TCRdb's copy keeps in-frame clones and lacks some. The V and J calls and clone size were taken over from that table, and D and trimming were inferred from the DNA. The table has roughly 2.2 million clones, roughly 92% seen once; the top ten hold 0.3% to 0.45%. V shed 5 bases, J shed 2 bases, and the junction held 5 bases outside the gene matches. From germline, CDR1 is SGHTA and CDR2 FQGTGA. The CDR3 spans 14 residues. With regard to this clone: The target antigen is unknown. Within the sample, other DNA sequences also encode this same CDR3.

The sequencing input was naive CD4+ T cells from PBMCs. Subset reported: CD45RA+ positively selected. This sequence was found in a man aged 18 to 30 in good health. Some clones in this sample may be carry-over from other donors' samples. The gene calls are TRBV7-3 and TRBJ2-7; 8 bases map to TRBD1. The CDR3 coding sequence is TGTGCCAGCAGCCTCGACAGGGGACCCTACGAGCAGTACTTC. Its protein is CASSLDRGPYEQYF.